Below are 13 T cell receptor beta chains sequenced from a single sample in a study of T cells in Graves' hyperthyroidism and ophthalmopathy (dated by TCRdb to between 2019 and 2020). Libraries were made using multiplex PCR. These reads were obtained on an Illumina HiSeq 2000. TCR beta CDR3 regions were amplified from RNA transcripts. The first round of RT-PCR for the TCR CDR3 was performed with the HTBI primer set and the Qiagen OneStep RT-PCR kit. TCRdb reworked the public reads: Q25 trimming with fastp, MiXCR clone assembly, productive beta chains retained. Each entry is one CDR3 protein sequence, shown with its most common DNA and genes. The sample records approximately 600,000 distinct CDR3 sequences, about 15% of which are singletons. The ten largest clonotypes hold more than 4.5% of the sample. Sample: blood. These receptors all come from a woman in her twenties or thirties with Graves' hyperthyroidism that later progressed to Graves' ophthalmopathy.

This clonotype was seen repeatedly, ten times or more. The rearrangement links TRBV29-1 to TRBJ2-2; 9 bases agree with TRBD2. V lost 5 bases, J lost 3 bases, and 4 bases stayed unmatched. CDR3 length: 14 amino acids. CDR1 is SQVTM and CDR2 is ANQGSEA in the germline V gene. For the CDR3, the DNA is TGCAGCGTTAAAGCGGGAGGCGACACCGGGGAGCTGTTTTTT. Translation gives CSVKAGGDTGELFF.

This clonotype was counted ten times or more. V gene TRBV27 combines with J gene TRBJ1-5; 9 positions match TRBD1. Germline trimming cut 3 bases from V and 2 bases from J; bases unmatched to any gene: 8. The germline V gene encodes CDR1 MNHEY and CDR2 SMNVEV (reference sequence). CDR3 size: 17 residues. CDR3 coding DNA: TGTGCCAGCAGTTTCATTTACAGGGGGCGCGGCAATCAGCCCCAGCATTTT. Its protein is CASSFIYRGRGNQPQHF.

The CDR3 sequence is CAWSAGDITDTQYF. The CDR3 DNA reads TGTGCCTGGAGTGCCGGGGACATCACAGATACGCAGTATTTT. The chain uses TRBV30 and TRBJ2-3; tentatively, D is TRBD1 (6 bases). The CDR3 consists of 14 residues. Deletions cut 1 base from V and 2 bases from J, with 10 bases between. CDR1 and CDR2 (germline): GTSNPN, SVGIG (reference sequence).

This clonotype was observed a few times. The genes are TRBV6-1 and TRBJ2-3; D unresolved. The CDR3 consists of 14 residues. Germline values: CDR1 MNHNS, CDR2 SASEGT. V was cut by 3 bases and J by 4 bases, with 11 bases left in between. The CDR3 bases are TGTGCCAGCAGTGAGGTAGCTAACTCAGATACGCAGTATTTT. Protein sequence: CASSEVANSDTQYF.

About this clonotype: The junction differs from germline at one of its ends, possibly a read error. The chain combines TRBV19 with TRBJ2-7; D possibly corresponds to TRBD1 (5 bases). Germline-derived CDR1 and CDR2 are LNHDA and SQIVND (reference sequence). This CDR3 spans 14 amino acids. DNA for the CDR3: TGTGCCAGTAGTATGGGGCCTCCCTCCTACGGGCAGTACTTC. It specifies CASSMGPPSYGQYF.

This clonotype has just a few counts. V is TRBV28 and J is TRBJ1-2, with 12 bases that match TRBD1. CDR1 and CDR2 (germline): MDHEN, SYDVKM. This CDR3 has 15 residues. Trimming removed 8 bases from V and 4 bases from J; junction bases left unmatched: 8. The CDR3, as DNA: TGTGCCAGCGGAATCCCGGGACAGGGGGCCTATGGCTACACCTTC. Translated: CASGIPGQGAYGYTF.

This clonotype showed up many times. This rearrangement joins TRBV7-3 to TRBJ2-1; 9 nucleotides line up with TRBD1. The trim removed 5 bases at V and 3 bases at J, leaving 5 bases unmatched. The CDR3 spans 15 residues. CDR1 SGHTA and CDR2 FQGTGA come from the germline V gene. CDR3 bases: TGTGCCAGCAGCCTCGGACAGGGGATCTACAATGAGCAGTTCTTC. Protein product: CASSLGQGIYNEQFF.

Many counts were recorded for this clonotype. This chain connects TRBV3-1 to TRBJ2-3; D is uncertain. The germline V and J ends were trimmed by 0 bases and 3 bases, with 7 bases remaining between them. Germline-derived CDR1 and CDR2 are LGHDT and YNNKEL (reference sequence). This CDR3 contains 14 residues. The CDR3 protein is CASSQDSATDTQYF. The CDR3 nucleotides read TGTGCCAGCAGCCAAGATTCAGCAACAGATACGCAGTATTTT.

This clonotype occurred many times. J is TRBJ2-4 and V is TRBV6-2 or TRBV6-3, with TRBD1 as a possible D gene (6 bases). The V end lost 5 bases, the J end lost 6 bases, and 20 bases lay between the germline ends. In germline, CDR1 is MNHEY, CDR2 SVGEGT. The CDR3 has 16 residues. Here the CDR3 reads CASSNIPGHHVNIQYF. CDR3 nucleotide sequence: TGTGCCAGCAGTAATATCCCGGGACACCATGTAAACATTCAGTACTTC.

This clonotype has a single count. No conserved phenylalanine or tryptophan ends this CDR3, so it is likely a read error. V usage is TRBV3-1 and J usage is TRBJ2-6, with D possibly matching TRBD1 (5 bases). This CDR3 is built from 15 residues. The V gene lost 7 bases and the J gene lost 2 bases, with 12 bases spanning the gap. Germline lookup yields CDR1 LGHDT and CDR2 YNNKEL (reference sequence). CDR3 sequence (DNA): TGTGCCAGCACCCCAGGGTTCGCTGGGGCCAACGTCCTGACTTCC. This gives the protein CASTPGFAGANVLTS.

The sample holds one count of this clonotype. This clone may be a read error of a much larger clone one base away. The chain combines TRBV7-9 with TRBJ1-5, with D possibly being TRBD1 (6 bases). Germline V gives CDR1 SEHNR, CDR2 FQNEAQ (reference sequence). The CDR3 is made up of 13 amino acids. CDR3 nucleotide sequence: TGTGCCAGCAGCTTCCTAGTCGGACAGCTCCAGCATTTT. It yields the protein CASSFLVGQLQHF.

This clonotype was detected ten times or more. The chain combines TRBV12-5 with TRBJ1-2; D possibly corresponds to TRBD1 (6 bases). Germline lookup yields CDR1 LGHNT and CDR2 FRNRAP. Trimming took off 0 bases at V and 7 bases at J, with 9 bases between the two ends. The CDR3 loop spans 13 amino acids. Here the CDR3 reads CASGLVQGSGYTF. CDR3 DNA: TGTGCTAGTGGTTTGGTACAGGGCAGTGGCTACACCTTC.

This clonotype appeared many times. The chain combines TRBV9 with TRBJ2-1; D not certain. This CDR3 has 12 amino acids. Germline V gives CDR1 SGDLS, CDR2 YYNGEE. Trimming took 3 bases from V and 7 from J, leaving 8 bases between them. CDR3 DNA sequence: TGTGCCAGCAGCGCCCCTCAGAATGAGCAGTTCTTC. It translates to CASSAPQNEQFF.